This T cell receptor (beta chain) emerged from a study of PD-L1 blockade in urothelial cancer (dated by TCRdb to 2016 to 2017). The study in broad terms: All patients started therapy in the mid-2010s and received atezolizumab 1,200 mg intravenously every 3 weeks. About 85% of the 29 patients were identified as males with urothelial cancer of bladder origin, and a prior smoking history was reported by 18 of 29 patients. Pretreatment blood TCR-seq was available for about 27 patients, at least one posttreatment blood collection was obtained for some 25 patients, and tumor TCR-seq was available for some 25 patients. Blood samples gave a median of about 140,000 T cells and tens of thousands of unique TCRs, with a median clonality of around 0.08. Patients had an ECOG performance status of 0 or 1 and had received between 0 and 3 prior chemotherapy regimens. Durable clinical benefit was achieved by nine patients and was not achieved by 20 patients. Blood samples were analyzed at two time points: 3 weeks after treatment start (second dose) and 6 weeks after treatment start. Durable clinical benefit was defined as progression-free survival longer than 6 months, and TCR features were also tested against progression-free and overall survival. Pretreatment tumor samples, along with matched peripheral blood serially collected before and after atezolizumab treatment, were subjected to TCR sequencing. Somatic, immune and clinical correlates of response to PD-L1 blockade with atezolizumab in urothelial cancer were the focus of an exploratory multi-omic analysis. Whole exome sequencing and RNA sequencing of pretreatment tumors were performed alongside TCR sequencing in the same patients.

The time point label for this specimen denotes: pretreatment peripheral blood. A total of 25 to 30 patients with locally advanced or metastatic urothelial carcinoma, treated at Memorial Sloan Kettering on a trial protocol, made up the cohort. Peripheral blood mononuclear cells were collected pretreatment and during treatment, with between 1 and 8 total time points obtained per patient. The Qiagen DNeasy Blood extraction kit was used to purify genomic DNA from total PBMCs and tumor samples. PBMCs were collected pretreatment and during treatment, and were isolated and stored as previously described. Reading from cysteine to phenylalanine, the CDR3 counts 14 amino acids. Kept here is only the CDR3 DNA, which spans 42 bases and is read in frame from base 1. The germline V gene yields SQVTM for CDR1 and ANQGSEA for CDR2. V and J are truncated by 2 bases and 0 bases respectively, leaving an intervening sequence of 7 bases.

About this clone: There is no known antigen for this receptor. Base qualities are not provided; no much larger clone lies one nucleotide away.

What the study reported, not specific to this receptor: Greater expansion of tumor-associated TCR clones in peripheral blood 3 weeks after the start of treatment was observed in patients with durable benefit (n ≈ 20, p = 0.022). A pretreatment peripheral blood TCR clonality below the median was linked to improved progression-free and overall survival. Because of the small sample size (n ≈ 27) and the many exploratory analyses performed, the results are intended to be regarded as hypothesis-generating.

Each PCR received spiked-in synthetic TCR analog templates so that absolute template abundance could be estimated from read counts. The immunoSEQ assay used bias-controlled V and J gene primers to amplify TCRbeta CDR3 regions from genomic DNA. Rearranged TCRbeta segments were sequenced at approximately 20X coverage. The authors' pipeline ran thus. Clustering was used to correct sequencing errors, and CDR3s were annotated against IMGT to assign V, D and J genes. Downstream analyses used only productive TCRbeta rearrangements and left out out-of-frame or stop-codon sequences. Clonality was computed as one minus Shannon entropy normalized by the log of the number of unique productive sequences. Clones differing between time points or between blood and tumor were identified using Fisher's exact test with Benjamini-Hochberg correction, with an adjusted p below 0.01 applied as the threshold. TCRdb mirrors the immuneACCESS table, restricted to in-frame sequences. Some clones are absent from its copies; in checked studies, under half trace to an unresolved V gene, and the reason for the others is unknown. V and J calls and clone size are as listed in that table; D and trimming were resolved from the DNA. The sample table records tens of thousands of clones; approximately 90% of these occur just once. About 11% of the sample is held by the ten biggest clonotypes.

The chain was built from TRBV29-1 and TRBJ1-4, with no confident D gene call. Here the sequenced sample was PBMCs, taken around atezolizumab (anti-PD-L1) treatment. This TCR came from a woman aged 60-75 years with urothelial cancer. The CDR3 amino acid sequence is: CSVEHEATNEKLFF. The bases read TGCAGCGTTGAACACGAGGCAACTAATGAAAAACTGTTTTTT.